This T cell receptor beta chain was sequenced in a study of molecular identifiers for immune sequencing clone quantification. In the case of this clonotype: What it recognizes is unknown. At one boundary the junction diverges from the germline segment, which might be a read error.

TCRdb used MiXCR to reprocess the PCR reads, holding one entry per CDR3 protein. The sample carries around 8,000 distinct CDR3 sequences, around 30% recorded once. Findings and limits, study-wide: Reportedly, one cell's Jurkat TCR RNA was detected within 1,100,000 naive CD8 cells.

The sequencing input was naive CD8+ T cells from blood, with Jurkat cell RNA spiked in. Subset given: FACS-sorted CD8+CD4-CCR7+CD45RA+ naive T cells. The sequence was collected from a human donor in good health. Some libraries in this study had Jurkat cell RNA spiked in.

The DNA for the CDR3 is TGTGCCAGCAGTTTGACAGGGACTGGGGCCAACGTCCAGACTTTC. Residues: CASSLTGTGANVQTF. The chain employs TRBV5-4 and TRBJ2-6, with D perhaps matching TRBD1 (7 bases). The V gene's germline CDR1 is SGHNT and CDR2 YYREEE (reference sequence). The CDR3 loop spans 15 amino acids.